Each of the 12 T cell receptor beta chains below was sequenced from the same sample in a study of neurological immune-mediated disorders. One entry per CDR3 protein results from TCRdb running MiXCR on the 5' RACE reads. The table includes more than 75,000 distinct CDR3 sequences, around 3.5% detected once. Specimen: PBMCs. Receptor source: a woman aged 45-60 years with multiple sclerosis.

This clonotype was observed at least ten times. The chain's CDR3 is CASSQAERRQFF. The CDR3, as DNA: TGTGCCAGCAGCCAAGCTGAGCGTCGGCAGTTCTTC. This chain uses TRBV4-2 with TRBJ2-1; D gene unclear. This CDR3 has 12 amino acids. V lost 1 base, J lost 12 bases, and 10 bases lay in between. CDR1 and CDR2 from the germline V gene are LGHNA and YNFKEQ.

This clonotype appeared many times. The chain's CDR3 is CASTTGTGPYEQYF. The CDR3 nucleotides read TGTGCCAGCACCACCGGGACAGGCCCCTACGAGCAGTACTTC. The chain uses TRBV12-3 or TRBV12-4 and TRBJ2-7; TRBD1 agrees at 8 bases. This CDR3 comprises 14 residues. V dropped 7 bases and J dropped 2; count of bases not matched to a gene: 7.

This clonotype has at least ten counts. The chain uses TRBV18 and TRBJ2-3; D is tentatively TRBD1 or TRBD2 (7 bases each). CDR3 length: 18 residues. The V and J ends lost 8 bases and 2 bases respectively, with 26 bases between them. Per the germline V gene, CDR1 is KGHSH and CDR2 is LQKENI. The CDR3 here is CASRLTGRGFTHTDTQYF. CDR3 nucleotides: TGTGCCAGCCGACTGACAGGGAGGGGGTTTACACACACAGATACGCAGTATTTT.

This clonotype was observed at least ten times. The CDR3 sequence is CASSQGGATNEKLFF. CDR3 DNA sequence: TGCGCCAGCAGCCAGGGAGGAGCAACTAATGAAAAACTGTTTTTT. This rearrangement joins TRBV4-1 to TRBJ1-4; D unclear. The CDR3 contains 15 residues. Germline-derived CDR1 and CDR2 are MGHRA and YSYEKL. With 3 bases removed from V and 0 bases from J, the gap between germline ends came to 8 bases.

The sample holds many counts of this clonotype. This chain joins TRBV27 and TRBJ2-5, with TRBD1 matching 7 bases. The V and J ends lost 1 base and 1 base, in that order; junction bases with no gene match: 3. Germline V gene sequence: CDR1 MNHEY, CDR2 SMNVEV (reference sequence). The CDR3 is 15 amino acids. The CDR3 DNA reads as TGTGCCAGCAGTTTATTGGGACAGAGCCAAGAGACCCAGTACTTC. Protein: CASSLLGQSQETQYF.

This clonotype was seen many times. The rearrangement links TRBV20-1 to TRBJ2-3; TRBD2 might be the D (6 bases). Per germline, CDR1 DFQATT and CDR2 SNEGSKA (reference sequence). Trimming pared 5 bases from V and 4 bases from J, leaving 19 bases between. This CDR3 comprises 15 residues. The CDR3: CSALTGTAAADTQYF. The CDR3 DNA is TGCAGTGCTCTTACCGGGACTGCCGCCGCAGATACGCAGTATTTT.

Ten or more counts support this clonotype. One end of the junction fails to match germline, which may point to a read error. The chain joins TRBV7-7 to TRBJ2-1; 8 nucleotides agree with TRBD2. Germline CDR1 and CDR2: SSHAT and FNYEAQ (reference sequence). CDR3 length: 14 amino acids. In nucleotides, the CDR3 is TGTGCTAGCAGCATAGCGGGGAGAAACAATGAGCAGTTCTTC. This translates into CASSIAGRNNEQFF. Drawing the rest from reference TRBV7-7 and TRBJ2-1, the complete variable domain is GAGVSQSPRYKVTKRGQDVTLRCDPISSHATLYWYQQALGQGPEFLTYFNYEAQPDKSGLPSDRFSAERPEGSISTLTIQRTEQRDSAMYRCASSIAGRNNEQFFGPGTRLTVL.

This clonotype was counted ten times or more. It may be a read error: a sequence one base away is much more abundant. V is TRBV5-5 and J is TRBJ1-4; D uncertain. V was clipped by 4 bases and J by 8 bases, with 15 bases between them. CDR3 length equals 14 residues. CDR1 SGHKS and CDR2 YYEKEE come from the germline V gene (reference sequence). The CDR3 sequence is CASSQETGREKLFF. DNA for the CDR3: TGTGCCAGCAGCCAGGAAACGGGTCGGGAAAAACTGTTTTTT. The full variable domain, in which reference TRBV5-5 and TRBJ1-4 provide the parts outside the CDR3, is DAGVTQSPTHLIKTRGQQVTLRCSPISGHKSVSWYQQVLGQGPQFIFQYYEKEERGRGNFPDRFSARQFPNYSSELNVNALLLGDSALYLCASSQETGREKLFFGSGTQLSVL.

The chain has TRBV5-6 and TRBJ1-1; D unclear. The CDR3 consists of 11 residues. From germline, CDR1 is SGHDT and CDR2 YYEEEE. V dropped 3 bases and J dropped 8 bases, with 8 bases sitting between them. CDR3 bases: TGTGCCAGCAGCTATTTGGACGAAGCTTTCTTT. This sequence encodes CASSYLDEAFF.

This clonotype was seen repeatedly, ten times or more. The gene calls are TRBV7-2 and TRBJ2-1; the match to TRBD2 covers 10 bases. This CDR3 has 16 amino acids. Germline V gene data show CDR1 as SGHTA and CDR2 as FQGNSA. Germline trimming cut 2 bases from V and 4 bases from J; bases unmatched to any gene: 5. CDR3 loop: CASSLPSGGVYNEQFF. CDR3 DNA: TGTGCCAGCAGCTTACCTAGCGGGGGCGTATACAATGAGCAGTTCTTC.

This clonotype was detected many times. The chain has TRBV7-3 and TRBJ2-3; the D gene is possibly TRBD2 (7 bases). Trimming took 3 bases from V and 4 from J, leaving 14 bases between them. This CDR3 has 15 residues. Germline V gene sequence: CDR1 SGHTA, CDR2 FQGTGA. The CDR3 region is CASSFGGGASDTQYF. For the CDR3, the DNA is TGTGCCAGCAGCTTCGGAGGGGGGGCTTCAGATACGCAGTATTTT.

This clonotype occurred many times. V is TRBV6-5 and J is TRBJ1-1; TRBD1 is a possible D gene (5 bases). The V and J ends lost 6 bases and 3 bases respectively, with 14 bases between them. The CDR3 sequence is 14 residues long. Germline-derived CDR1 and CDR2 are MNHEY and SVGAGI. The CDR3 reads CASRTEAGYTEAFF. Here the CDR3 DNA reads TGTGCCAGCAGAACAGAGGCAGGGTACACTGAAGCTTTCTTT.